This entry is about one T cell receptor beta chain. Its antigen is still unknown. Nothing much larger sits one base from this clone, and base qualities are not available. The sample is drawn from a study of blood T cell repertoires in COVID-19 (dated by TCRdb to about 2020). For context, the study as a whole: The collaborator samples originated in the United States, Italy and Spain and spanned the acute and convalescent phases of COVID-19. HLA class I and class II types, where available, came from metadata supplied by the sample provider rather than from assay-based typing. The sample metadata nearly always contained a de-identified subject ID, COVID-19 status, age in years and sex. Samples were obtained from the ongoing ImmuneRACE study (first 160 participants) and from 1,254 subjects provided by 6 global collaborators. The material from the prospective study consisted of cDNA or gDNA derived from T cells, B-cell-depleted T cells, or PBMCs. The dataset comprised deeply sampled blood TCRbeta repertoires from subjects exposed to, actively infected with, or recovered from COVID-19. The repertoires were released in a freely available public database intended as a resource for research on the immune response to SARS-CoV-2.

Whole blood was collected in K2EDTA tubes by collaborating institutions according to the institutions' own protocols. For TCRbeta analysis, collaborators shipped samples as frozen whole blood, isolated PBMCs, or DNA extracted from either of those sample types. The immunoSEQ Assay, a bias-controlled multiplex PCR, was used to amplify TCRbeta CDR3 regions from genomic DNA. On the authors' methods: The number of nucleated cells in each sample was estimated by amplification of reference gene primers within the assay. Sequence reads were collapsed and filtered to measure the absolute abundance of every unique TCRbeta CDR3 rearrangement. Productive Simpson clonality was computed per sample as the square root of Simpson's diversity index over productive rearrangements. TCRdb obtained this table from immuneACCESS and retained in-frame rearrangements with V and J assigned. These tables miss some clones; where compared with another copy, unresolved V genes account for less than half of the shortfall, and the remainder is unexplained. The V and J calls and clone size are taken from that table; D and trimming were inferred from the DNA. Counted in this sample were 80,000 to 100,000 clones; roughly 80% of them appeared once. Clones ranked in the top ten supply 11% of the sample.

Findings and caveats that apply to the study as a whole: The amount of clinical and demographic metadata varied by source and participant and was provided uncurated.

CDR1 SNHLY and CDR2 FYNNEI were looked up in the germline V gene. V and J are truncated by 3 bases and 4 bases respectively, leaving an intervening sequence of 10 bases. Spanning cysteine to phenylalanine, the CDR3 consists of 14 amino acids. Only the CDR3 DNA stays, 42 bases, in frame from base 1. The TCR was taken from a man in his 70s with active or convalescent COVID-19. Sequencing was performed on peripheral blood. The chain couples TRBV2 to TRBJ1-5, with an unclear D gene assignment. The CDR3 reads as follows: CASSDGVWNQPQHF. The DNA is TGTGCCAGCAGTGACGGGGTGTGGAATCAGCCCCAGCATTTT.